Presented here are 29 T cell receptor beta chains from one specimen sequenced in a study of Tregs in tolerant kidney transplant recipients. Sequenced by immunoSEQ multiplex PCR; TCRdb stores in-frame clones only, minus some. Found here are some 21,000 clones, over 70% of them singletons; the top ten hold roughly 25%. Recipients received nonmyeloablative bone marrow transplants from related graft donors, with transient mixed chimerism. Sequences were derived from CD8+ T cells from blood (PBMCs), sampled 6 months after the transplant. Every receptor here comes from a human patient who received a combined kidney and bone marrow transplant. Some T cells may be provided by the graft donor.

This sequence joins TRBV9 and TRBJ2-1; TRBD1 matches at 7 bases. Germline trimming cut 3 bases from V and 8 bases from J; bases unmatched to any gene: 8. Germline V gene data show CDR1 as SGDLS and CDR2 as YYNGEE. The CDR3 loop spans 14 amino acids. The chain's CDR3 is CASSGPNRGDEQFF. In nucleotides, the CDR3 is TGTGCCAGCAGCGGACCAAACAGGGGAGATGAGCAGTTCTTC. The entire variable domain, with the rest obtained from reference TRBV9 and TRBJ2-1, is as follows: DSGVTQTPKHLITATGQRVTLRCSPRSGDLSVYWYQQSLDQGLQFLIQYYNGEERAKGNILERFSAQQFPDLHSELNLSSLELGDSALYFCASSGPNRGDEQFFGPGTRLTVL.

The genes are TRBV7-7 and TRBJ2-5; the D gene is possibly TRBD1 (6 bases). Trimming pared 2 bases from V and 4 bases from J, leaving 14 bases between. Per the germline V gene, CDR1 is SSHAT and CDR2 is FNYEAQ (reference sequence). This CDR3 comprises 15 residues. CDR3 loop: CASSLSTGRRETQYF. The CDR3 nucleotides read TGTGCCAGCAGCTTATCTACAGGGCGAAGAGAGACCCAGTACTTC.

The chain couples TRBV5-6 to TRBJ2-7; no clear D gene. The CDR3 runs to 12 residues. Looked up from germline, CDR1 is SGHDT and CDR2 is YYEEEE. V was trimmed by 4 bases and J by 0 bases, leaving 5 bases between them. As DNA, the CDR3 is TGTGCCAGCAGCGCGGACTCCTACGAGCAGTACTTC. Protein product: CASSADSYEQYF.

V is TRBV13 and J is TRBJ2-5; 8 bases are shared with TRBD2. The DNA end lines up better with TRBJ2-7; the J call may be wrong. The CDR3 has 16 amino acids. Germline CDR1 PRHDT, CDR2 FYEKMQ (reference sequence). For the CDR3, the DNA is TGTGCCAGCAGCTTAGGCACGGGACTAGATGCCCTCGAGCAGTACTTC. This encodes CASSLGTGLDALEQYF.

This rearrangement joins TRBV10-3 to TRBJ1-2, with D possibly TRBD1 on 5 matching bases. Trimming cost V 2 bases and J 2 bases, with 21 bases left between them. CDR3 length: 18 residues. From germline, CDR1 is ENHRY and CDR2 SYGVKD. In nucleotides, the CDR3 is TGTGCCATCAGTGAGGGGTTACCTGGCGGGACCTTGAACTATGGCTACACCTTC. Amino acids: CAISEGLPGGTLNYGYTF.

The rearrangement joins TRBV7-9 to TRBJ1-1, with D maybe TRBD1 (6 bases). The CDR3 contains 14 residues. CDR1 and CDR2 from the germline V gene are SEHNR and FQNEAQ (reference sequence). Deletions cut 5 bases from V and 0 bases from J, with 10 bases between. In DNA form, the CDR3 reads TGTGCCAGCAGCAAGGACAGCATGAACACTGAAGCTTTCTTT. It specifies CASSKDSMNTEAFF.

The sample holds one count of this clone. This chain uses TRBV29-1 with TRBJ2-3; 12 bases match TRBD2. The germline gives CDR1 SQVTM, CDR2 ANQGSEA. The CDR3 length is 13 residues. Trimming took 4 bases from V and 12 from J; bases not matched to a gene: 8. In DNA form, the CDR3 reads TGCAGCGTTGGTCCTAGCGGGGGGGCCGGACAGTATTTT. Encoded protein: CSVGPSGGAGQYF.

This sequence joins TRBV7-2 and TRBJ2-2; weak D call: TRBD2 (5 bases). Trimming took 3 bases from V and 5 from J, leaving 13 bases between them. The CDR3 has 15 residues. CDR1 is SGHTA and CDR2 is FQGNSA in the germline V gene. The chain's CDR3 is CASSFELTKTGELFF. Written as DNA, the CDR3 is TGTGCCAGCAGCTTTGAGCTGACTAAAACCGGGGAGCTGTTTTTT.

Here the CDR3 reads CASSVDRGTKNIQYF. The CDR3, as DNA: TGTGCCAGCAGTGTCGACAGGGGGACCAAAAACATTCAGTACTTC. The genes are TRBV6-5 and TRBJ2-4; 9 nucleotides align to TRBD1. With 5 bases clipped from V and 2 bases from J, the junction kept 4 bases outside the gene matches. The CDR3 covers 15 residues. Per the germline V gene, CDR1 is MNHEY and CDR2 is SVGAGI.

CDR3 protein: CASSLELTGAFF. In DNA form, the CDR3 reads TGTGCCAGCAGCTTAGAGCTAACCGGAGCTTTCTTT. This rearrangement joins TRBV7-9 to TRBJ1-1; no definite D call. Trimming took 1 base from V and 10 from J, leaving 10 bases between them. The CDR3 covers 12 residues. CDR1 is SEHNR and CDR2 is FQNEAQ in the germline V gene (reference sequence). The complete variable domain, with remaining parts taken from reference TRBV7-9 and TRBJ1-1, reads DTGVSQNPRHKITKRGQNVTFRCDPISEHNRLYWYRQTLGQGPEFLTYFQNEAQLEKSRLLSDRFSAERPKGSFSTLEIQRTEQGDSAMYLCASSLELTGAFFGQGTRLTVV.

The chain has TRBV6-5 and TRBJ2-7; 11 nucleotides align to TRBD1. CDR3 length equals 16 residues. Germline loops: CDR1 MNHEY, CDR2 SVGAGI. V dropped 2 bases and J dropped 2; count of bases not matched to a gene: 5. CDR3 in amino acids: CASSYLPGQGAYEQYF. CDR3 bases: TGTGCCAGCAGTTACCTTCCGGGACAGGGGGCCTACGAGCAGTACTTC.

This clone was detected only a few times. The rearrangement joins TRBV27 to TRBJ2-2; a possible D gene is TRBD1 (5 bases). V gave up 6 bases and J gave up 5 bases, with 13 bases separating them. The CDR3 length is 14 residues. In germline, CDR1 is MNHEY, CDR2 SMNVEV (reference sequence). The CDR3 spells CASSPIGVTGELFF. CDR3 nucleotide sequence: TGTGCCAGCAGCCCAATAGGGGTTACCGGGGAGCTGTTTTTT.

This clone showed up just a few times. The chain combines TRBV4-2 with TRBJ2-7; TRBD1 agrees at 10 bases. This CDR3 is 15 amino acids long. V was pared by 5 bases and J by 7 bases, with 11 bases of the junction left unmatched. CDR1 LGHNA and CDR2 YNFKEQ come from the germline V gene. CDR3 nucleotide sequence: TGTGCCAGCAGCTTGGACAGGGGGTTTACGTGGGAGCAGTACTTC. Protein sequence: CASSLDRGFTWEQYF.

The chain uses TRBV5-1 and TRBJ1-1, with D unclear. The CDR3 has 11 residues. Germline CDR1 is SGHRS and CDR2 is YFSETQ. Trimming removed 1 base at V and 5 bases at J, with 3 bases between. The CDR3 protein is CASSLPTEAFF. CDR3 bases: TGCGCCAGCAGCTTGCCAACTGAAGCTTTCTTT.

This clone showed up just a few times. V and J are TRBV13 and TRBJ1-1, with 7 bases that match TRBD1. There are 12 residues in the CDR3. V gave up 6 bases and J gave up 8 bases; unmatched junction bases: 6. CDR1 is PRHDT and CDR2 is FYEKMQ in the germline V gene (reference sequence). The CDR3 region is CASSILTGEAFF. In DNA, the CDR3 is TGTGCCAGCAGTATCCTGACAGGGGAAGCTTTCTTT.

The chain employs TRBV4-3 and TRBJ2-1, with TRBD2 matching over 14 bases. The CDR3 runs 21 residues. V shed 2 bases, J shed 5 bases, and the junction held 17 bases outside the gene matches. Germline V gives CDR1 LGHNA, CDR2 YSLEER. This CDR3 reads CASSQLPGTSGRFPLHNEQFF. The DNA for the CDR3 is TGCGCCAGCAGCCAATTGCCCGGGACTAGCGGGAGATTCCCCCTACACAATGAGCAGTTCTTC.

V is TRBV20-1 and J is TRBJ1-2; D is unresolved. The CDR3 runs to 10 residues. The V end was cut by 6 bases, the J end by 8 bases, with 10 bases between. The germline V gene encodes CDR1 DFQATT and CDR2 SNEGSKA (reference sequence). The CDR3 reads CSARYRGYTF. CDR3 nucleotides: TGCAGTGCCCGATATCGGGGCTACACCTTC.

V is TRBV28 and J is TRBJ1-1; D unclear. CDR1 and CDR2 (germline): MDHEN, SYDVKM. Trimming took off 7 bases at V and 4 bases at J, with 22 bases between the two ends. This CDR3 comprises 16 residues. CDR3 in amino acids: CASTLLSSGSGTEAFF. CDR3 nucleotide sequence: TGTGCCAGCACCCTCCTCTCGTCAGGTTCTGGCACTGAAGCTTTCTTT.

V is TRBV19 and J is TRBJ2-2; D gene ambiguous. Trimming took 3 bases from V and 4 from J, leaving 6 bases between them. Germline V gene lookup returns CDR1 LNHDA and CDR2 SQIVND (reference sequence). CDR3 length equals 13 residues. The CDR3 nucleotides are TGTGCCAGTAGTATTTCCATCACCGGGGAGCTGTTTTTT. This gives the protein CASSISITGELFF.

The chain joins TRBV11-2 to TRBJ2-5, with 8 positions matching TRBD2. Germline lookup yields CDR1 SGHAT and CDR2 FQNNGV. J lost 3 bases, V lost 2 bases, and 11 bases had no gene match. The CDR3 covers 17 residues. This chain's CDR3 is CASSLIGAGEGEETQYF. CDR3 DNA: TGTGCCAGCAGCTTAATCGGAGCGGGAGAGGGCGAAGAGACCCAGTACTTC.

The CDR3 protein is CASSRQGFYNEQFF. In DNA form, the CDR3 reads TGTGCCAGCAGTCGACAGGGTTTCTACAATGAGCAGTTCTTC. The rearrangement joins TRBV27 to TRBJ2-1; 7 positions agree with TRBD1. V lost 5 bases, J lost 3 bases, and 4 bases stayed unmatched. There are 14 residues in the CDR3. CDR1 is MNHEY, CDR2 SMNVEV, per germline (reference sequence).

The V and J genes are TRBV27 and TRBJ2-6; tentatively, D is TRBD1 (6 bases). CDR3 length equals 15 residues. The germline V and J ends were trimmed by 3 bases and 4 bases, with 10 bases remaining between them. Germline values: CDR1 MNHEY, CDR2 SMNVEV (reference sequence). This CDR3 is CASSLGAAGANVLTF. DNA of the CDR3: TGTGCCAGCAGTTTGGGGGCCGCCGGGGCCAACGTCCTGACTTTC.

This clone was recorded a few times. CDR3 DNA: TGCGCCAGCAGCCTGGGCGCCACCTCTAACTATGGCTACACCTTC. Translating it yields CASSLGATSNYGYTF. The chain is built from TRBV4-3 and TRBJ1-2; D uncertain. The germline V and J ends were trimmed by 4 bases and 0 bases, with 12 bases remaining between them. Germline V CDR1 and CDR2: LGHNA, YSLEER. CDR3 size: 15 residues.

This clone was recorded only once. The J gene is TRBJ1-5, the V gene TRBV5-6; no clear D. Germline CDR1 and CDR2: SGHDT and YYEEEE. Between the trimmed V and J ends, which lost 3 bases and 4 bases, there was a span of 14 bases. The CDR3 spans 15 residues. CDR3 region: CASSSIGLSNQPQHF. CDR3 DNA sequence: TGTGCCAGCAGCTCGATCGGACTCTCGAATCAGCCCCAGCATTTT.

The CDR3 protein is CASSYTGAGYGYTF. CDR3 sequence (DNA): TGTGCCAGCAGCTATACAGGGGCAGGCTATGGCTACACCTTC. J is TRBJ1-2 and V is TRBV27; 7 bases are shared with TRBD1. J was trimmed by 4 bases and V by 6 bases; bases with no gene match: 8. The germline CDR1 and CDR2 sequences are MNHEY and SMNVEV (reference sequence). The length of the CDR3 is 14 residues.

This clone has more than one count but fewer than ten. The CDR3: CASSNSTSSGEQYF. CDR3 nucleotides: TGTGCCAGCAGCAATTCGACTAGCTCTGGGGAGCAGTACTTC. The chain couples TRBV21-1 to TRBJ2-7; the tabulated D call, TRBD2, remains unverified against the DNA. TRBV21-1 is recorded as a pseudogene. The CDR3 covers 14 residues.

The chain recombines TRBV28 with TRBJ2-1; D is undetermined. Germline loops: CDR1 MDHEN, CDR2 SYDVKM. V was trimmed by 5 bases and J by 7 bases, leaving 15 bases between them. The CDR3 is made up of 14 amino acids. CDR3 bases: TGTGCCAGCAGTCTCGCTACCTCCGGGAATGAGCAGTTCTTC. Translating it yields CASSLATSGNEQFF.

The chain recombines TRBV9 with TRBJ2-7, with D perhaps matching TRBD1 (6 bases). Trimming shortened V by 5 bases and J by 4 bases, and 13 bases separated the two germline ends. The CDR3 is made up of 13 amino acids. Per the germline V gene, CDR1 is SGDLS and CDR2 is YYNGEE. In DNA form, the CDR3 reads TGTGCCAGCAGTGAAGGGGGTACGTACGAGCAGTACTTC. This encodes CASSEGGTYEQYF.

V gene TRBV30 combines with J gene TRBJ2-6; D ambiguous. Germline V gene lookup returns CDR1 GTSNPN and CDR2 SVGIG (reference sequence). The CDR3 has 17 residues. Trimming took 1 base from V and 0 from J, leaving 13 bases between them. The CDR3 DNA sequence: TGTGCCTGGAGTGGAAGAGGAATGCTCTCTGGGGCCAACGTCCTGACTTTC. It yields the protein CAWSGRGMLSGANVLTF.